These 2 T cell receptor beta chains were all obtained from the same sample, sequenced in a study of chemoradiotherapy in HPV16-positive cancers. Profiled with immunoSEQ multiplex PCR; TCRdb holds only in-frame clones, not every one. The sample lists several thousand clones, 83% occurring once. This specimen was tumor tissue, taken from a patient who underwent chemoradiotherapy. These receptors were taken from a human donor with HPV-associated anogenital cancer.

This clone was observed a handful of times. The CDR3 nucleotides are TGTGCCAGCAGCTTAGTCGGCGAGACCCAGTACTTC. This sequence encodes CASSLVGETQYF. This sequence joins TRBV7-9 and TRBJ2-5; D is unclear. Trimming left V 1 base short and J 5 bases short, with 5 bases between. CDR1 and CDR2 from the germline V gene are SEHNR and FQNEAQ (reference sequence). This CDR3 contains 12 residues. Drawing the rest from reference TRBV7-9 and TRBJ2-5, the complete variable domain is DTGVSQNPRHKITKRGQNVTFRCDPISEHNRLYWYRQTLGQGPEFLTYFQNEAQLEKSRLLSDRFSAERPKGSFSTLEIQRTEQGDSAMYLCASSLVGETQYFGPGTRLLVL.

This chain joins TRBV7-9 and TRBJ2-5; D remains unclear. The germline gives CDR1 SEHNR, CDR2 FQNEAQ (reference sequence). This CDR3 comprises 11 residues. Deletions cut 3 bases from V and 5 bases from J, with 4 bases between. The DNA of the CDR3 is TGTGCCAGCAGCTTTGGGGAGACCCAGTACTTC. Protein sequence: CASSFGETQYF.